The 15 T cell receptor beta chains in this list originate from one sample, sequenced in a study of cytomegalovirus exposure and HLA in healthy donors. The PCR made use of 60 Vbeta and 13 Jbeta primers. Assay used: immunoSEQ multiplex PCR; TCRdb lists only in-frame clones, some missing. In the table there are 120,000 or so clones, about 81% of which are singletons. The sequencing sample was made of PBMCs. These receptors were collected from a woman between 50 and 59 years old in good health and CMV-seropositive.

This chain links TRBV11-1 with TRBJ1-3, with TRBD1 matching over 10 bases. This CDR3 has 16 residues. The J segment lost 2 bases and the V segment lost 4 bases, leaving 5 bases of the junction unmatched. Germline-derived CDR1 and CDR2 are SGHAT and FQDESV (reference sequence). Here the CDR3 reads CASSSTTGGPGNTIYF. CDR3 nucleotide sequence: TGTGCCAGCAGCTCTACGACAGGGGGCCCTGGAAACACCATATATTTT.

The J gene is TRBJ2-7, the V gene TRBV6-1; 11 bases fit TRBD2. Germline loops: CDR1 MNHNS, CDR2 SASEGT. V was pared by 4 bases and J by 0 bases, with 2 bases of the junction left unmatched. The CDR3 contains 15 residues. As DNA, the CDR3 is TGTGCCAGCAGTGGTCTAGCGGGGGGCTCCTACGAGCAGTACTTC. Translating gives CASSGLAGGSYEQYF.

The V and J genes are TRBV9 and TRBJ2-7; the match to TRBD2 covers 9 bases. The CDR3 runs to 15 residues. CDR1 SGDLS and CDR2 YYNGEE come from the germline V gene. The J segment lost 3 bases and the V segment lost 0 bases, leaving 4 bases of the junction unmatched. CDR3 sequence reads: CASSVGVSGGYEQYF. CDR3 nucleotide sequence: TGTGCCAGCAGCGTAGGGGTTAGCGGGGGCTACGAGCAGTACTTC.

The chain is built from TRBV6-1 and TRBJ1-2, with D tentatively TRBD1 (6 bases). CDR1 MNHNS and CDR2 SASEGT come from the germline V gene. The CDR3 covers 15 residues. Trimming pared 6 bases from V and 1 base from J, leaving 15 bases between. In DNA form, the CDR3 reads TGTGCCAGCAGCTCAGGAGACAGGCTTAACTATGGCTACACCTTC. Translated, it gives CASSSGDRLNYGYTF.

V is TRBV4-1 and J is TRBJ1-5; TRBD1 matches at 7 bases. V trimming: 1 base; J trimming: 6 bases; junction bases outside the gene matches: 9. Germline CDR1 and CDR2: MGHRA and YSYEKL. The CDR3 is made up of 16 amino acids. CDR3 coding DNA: TGCGCCAGCAGCCAAGGTGTCAGACAGGGAGGTCAGCCCCAGCATTTT. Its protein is CASSQGVRQGGQPQHF.

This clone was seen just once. CDR3 coding DNA: TGTGCCAGCAGCGTAGACGGGGAGAACACTGAAGCTTTCTTT. The encoded protein is CASSVDGENTEAFF. The rearrangement links TRBV9 to TRBJ1-1; D is unclear. Germline assignment: CDR1 SGDLS and CDR2 YYNGEE. V lost 0 bases and J 1 base, leaving 7 bases between the germline ends. The CDR3 is made up of 14 amino acids.

The CDR3 region has the DNA TGTGCCAGCAGTTCCGGACTAGCGGGGGGGTCAGATACGCAGTATTTT. Encoded protein: CASSSGLAGGSDTQYF. The chain couples TRBV5-6 to TRBJ2-3; 15 nucleotides agree with TRBD2. Per the germline V gene, CDR1 is SGHDT and CDR2 is YYEEEE. Germline trimming cut 5 bases from V and 4 bases from J; bases unmatched to any gene: 5. The CDR3 has 16 residues.

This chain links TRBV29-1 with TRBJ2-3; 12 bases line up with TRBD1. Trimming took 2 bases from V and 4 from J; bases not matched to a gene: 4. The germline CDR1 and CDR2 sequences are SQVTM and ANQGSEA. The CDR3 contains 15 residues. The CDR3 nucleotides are TGCAGCGTTGAAACCGGGACAGGGGGCCCAGATACGCAGTATTTT. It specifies CSVETGTGGPDTQYF.

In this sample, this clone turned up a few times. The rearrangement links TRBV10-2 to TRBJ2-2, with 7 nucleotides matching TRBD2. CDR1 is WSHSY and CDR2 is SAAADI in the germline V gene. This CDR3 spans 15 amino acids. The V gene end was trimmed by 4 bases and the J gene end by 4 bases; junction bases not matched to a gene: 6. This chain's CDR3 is CASSGGRAGTGELFF. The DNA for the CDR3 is TGCGCCAGCAGTGGAGGGAGGGCCGGCACCGGGGAGCTGTTTTTT.

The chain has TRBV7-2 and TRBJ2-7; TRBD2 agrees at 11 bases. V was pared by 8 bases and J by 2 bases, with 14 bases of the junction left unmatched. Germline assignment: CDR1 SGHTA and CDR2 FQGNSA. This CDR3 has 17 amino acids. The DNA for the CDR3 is TGTGCCAGCTCCCCTAGCGGGGGGCCGTCTTTCACCTACGAGCAGTACTTC. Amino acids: CASSPSGGPSFTYEQYF.

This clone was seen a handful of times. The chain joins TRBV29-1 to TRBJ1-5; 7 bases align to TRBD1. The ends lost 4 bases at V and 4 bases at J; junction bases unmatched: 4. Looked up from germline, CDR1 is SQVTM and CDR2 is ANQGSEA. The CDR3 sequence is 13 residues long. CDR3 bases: TGCAGCGTTGGTGACAGGGCAAATCAGCCCCAGCATTTT. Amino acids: CSVGDRANQPQHF.

The CDR3 bases are TGTGCCAGCAGCTCCCCGGGGGGGGGAGGCCAAGAGACCCAGTACTTC. Its protein product is CASSSPGGGGQETQYF. The chain is built from TRBV7-9 and TRBJ2-5; 8 nucleotides line up with TRBD2. Germline values: CDR1 SEHNR, CDR2 FQNEAQ (reference sequence). V was clipped by 4 bases and J by 1 base; unmatched bases: 8. The CDR3 has 16 residues.

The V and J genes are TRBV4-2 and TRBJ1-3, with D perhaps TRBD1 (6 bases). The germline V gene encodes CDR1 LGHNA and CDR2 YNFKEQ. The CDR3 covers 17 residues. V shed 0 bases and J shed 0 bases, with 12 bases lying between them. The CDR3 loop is CASSQDDRSYSGNTIYF. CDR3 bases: TGTGCCAGCAGCCAAGACGACAGGAGCTACTCTGGAAACACCATATATTTT.

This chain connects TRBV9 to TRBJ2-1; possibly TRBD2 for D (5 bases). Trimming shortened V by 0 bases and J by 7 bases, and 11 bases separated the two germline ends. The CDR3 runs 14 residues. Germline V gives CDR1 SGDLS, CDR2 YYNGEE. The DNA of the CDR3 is TGTGCCAGCAGCGTAGCCCCAAGAGGGAATGAGCAGTTCTTC. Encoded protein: CASSVAPRGNEQFF.

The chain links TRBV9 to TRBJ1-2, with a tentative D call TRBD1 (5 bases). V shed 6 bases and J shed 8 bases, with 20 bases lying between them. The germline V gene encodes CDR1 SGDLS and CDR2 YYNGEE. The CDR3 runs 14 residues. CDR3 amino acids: CASTHRPGGGGYTF. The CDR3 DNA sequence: TGTGCCAGCACCCACCGCCCCGGGGGGGGAGGCTACACCTTC.